This passage covers 14 T cell receptor beta chains from one sample sequenced in a study of blood T cell repertoires in COVID-19. Measured with immunoSEQ multiplex PCR; TCRdb has only the in-frame clones, and not every one. This sample has over 200,000 clones; nearly 90% occur once, and the top ten carry approximately 11%. Sequences were obtained from PBMCs or T cells enriched from blood (not recorded which). Every receptor here comes from a man younger than 45 who had recovered from COVID-19.

The chain links TRBV28 to TRBJ2-1; 10 bases match TRBD1. Germline CDR1 MDHEN, CDR2 SYDVKM. The V and J ends lost 6 bases and 4 bases, in that order; junction bases with no gene match: 9. The CDR3 is 16 residues long. The CDR3: CASRSSGTGVYNEQFF. The CDR3 region has the DNA TGTGCCAGCAGATCTTCCGGGACAGGGGTTTACAATGAGCAGTTCTTC.

Of note for this clone: Other nucleotide sequences in the sample specify the same CDR3. The rearrangement links TRBV29-1 to TRBJ1-1; 8 positions agree with TRBD1. Germline V gene sequence: CDR1 SQVTM, CDR2 ANQGSEA. V gave up 5 bases and J gave up 1 base; unmatched junction bases: 3. CDR3 length: 13 amino acids. The CDR3 loop reads CSVRTGRNTEAFF. The CDR3 DNA reads TGCAGCGTTCGGACAGGGAGGAACACTGAAGCTTTCTTT.

The chain joins TRBV5-4 to TRBJ1-6; 7 bases match TRBD1. CDR3 length: 14 residues. The V gene end was trimmed by 0 bases and the J gene end by 9 bases; junction bases not matched to a gene: 3. The V gene's germline CDR1 is SGHNT and CDR2 YYREEE (reference sequence). This CDR3 reads CASSLDRGSSPLHF. In DNA form, the CDR3 reads TGTGCCAGCAGCTTGGACAGGGGTAGTTCACCCCTCCACTTT.

The gene calls are TRBV13 and TRBJ2-1; tentatively, D is TRBD2 (6 bases). V lost 2 bases and J 0 bases, leaving 11 bases between the germline ends. Germline V lookup: CDR1 PRHDT, CDR2 FYEKMQ (reference sequence). The CDR3 has 16 residues. The CDR3 loop is CASSLSPGSSYNEQFF. The CDR3 nucleotides are TGTGCCAGCAGCTTATCCCCCGGGAGCTCCTACAATGAGCAGTTCTTC.

The chain employs TRBV11-3 and TRBJ1-1, with D perhaps TRBD1 (5 bases). Trimming left V 4 bases short and J 5 bases short, with 17 bases between. From germline, CDR1 is SGHNT and CDR2 YENEEA. This CDR3 is 15 amino acids long. The DNA for the CDR3 is TGTGCCAGCAGCTCGGGGGACCGCGATGGGACTGAAGCTTTCTTT. It encodes CASSSGDRDGTEAFF.

This sequence joins TRBV11-3 and TRBJ2-1; 9 bases match TRBD1. CDR1 is SGHNT and CDR2 is YENEEA in the germline V gene. V lost 1 base and J lost 6; bases outside the gene matches: 4. This CDR3 spans 15 amino acids. CDR3 bases: TGTGCCAGCAGCTTAGGGACAGGGGATGGCAATGAGCAGTTCTTC. As protein: CASSLGTGDGNEQFF.

Turning to this clone: In this CDR3 the conserved last residue, phenylalanine or tryptophan, is missing, so a read error is likely. Because the CDR3's place on the DNA is in doubt, the DNA is left out and the CDR3 is given as listed by TCRdb. The V gene is TRBV28, the J gene TRBJ1-1; the table's D call of TRBD1 was not tested on the DNA. The CDR3 comprises 12 residues, both ends counted. Looked up from germline, CDR1 is MDHEN and CDR2 is SYDVKM. CDR3 region: CASSLCNLTRSL.

This clone came up once. This chain links TRBV29-1 with TRBJ2-7; 10 positions agree with TRBD2. Germline V lookup: CDR1 SQVTM, CDR2 ANQGSEA. V shed 3 bases and J 3 bases; nucleotides not matched to a gene: 2. This CDR3 has 13 amino acids. CDR3 DNA: TGCAGCGTTGAGCTAGCGGGAGACTACGAGCAGTACTTC. The encoded protein is CSVELAGDYEQYF.

This chain connects TRBV7-9 to TRBJ2-2, with a possible D match to TRBD2 (6 bases). The CDR3 consists of 17 residues. Germline CDR1 reads SEHNR; CDR2 reads FQNEAQ (reference sequence). Deletions cut 5 bases from V and 4 bases from J, with 20 bases between. Here the CDR3 DNA reads TGTGCCAGCAGCGTTACGTCGGAGGGACCCAGCACCGGGGAGCTGTTTTTT. It translates to CASSVTSEGPSTGELFF.

The chain carries TRBV18 and TRBJ1-5; D gene unclear. The germline V gene has CDR1 KGHSH and CDR2 LQKENI. V shed 2 bases and J shed 9 bases, with 14 bases lying between them. CDR3 size: 14 residues. In nucleotides, the CDR3 is TGTGCCAGCTCACCAGGTCTTCAAGCGGGGCCCCAGCATTTT. Translation gives CASSPGLQAGPQHF.

This clone appeared a few times. The rearrangement joins TRBV20-1 to TRBJ1-2; D is ambiguous. Germline CDR1 and CDR2: DFQATT and SNEGSKA (reference sequence). The CDR3 has 10 residues. The V gene lost 6 bases and the J gene lost 10 bases, with 12 bases spanning the gap. The CDR3 here is CSAPDGAYTF. DNA for the CDR3: TGCAGTGCCCCCGACGGAGCCTACACCTTC.

This sequence joins TRBV19 and TRBJ1-5, with D possibly TRBD1 on 5 matching bases. CDR3 length equals 15 residues. Trimming took off 5 bases at V and 1 base at J, with 12 bases between the two ends. Looked up from germline, CDR1 is LNHDA and CDR2 is SQIVND (reference sequence). CDR3 amino acids: CASSVEGYSNQPQHF. In DNA, the CDR3 is TGTGCCAGTAGTGTGGAGGGGTACAGCAATCAGCCCCAGCATTTT.

This chain joins TRBV6-2 or TRBV6-3 and TRBJ1-1; no firm D call. V was clipped by 2 bases and J by 2 bases, with 9 bases between them. Germline CDR1 MNHEY, CDR2 SVGEGT. This CDR3 is built from 14 residues. The chain's CDR3 is CASSYEKRNTEAFF. CDR3 DNA sequence: TGTGCCAGCAGTTACGAAAAGAGAAACACTGAAGCTTTCTTT.

V is TRBV5-8 and J is TRBJ1-6, with TRBD1 matching over 7 bases. CDR3 length: 14 amino acids. Germline V gene data show CDR1 as SGHTS and CDR2 as YDEGEE. Unmatched junction bases numbered 5, after V lost 4 bases and J lost 7 bases. This chain's CDR3 is CASSNGQANSPLHF. The CDR3 DNA sequence: TGTGCCAGCAGCAACGGACAGGCAAATTCACCCCTCCACTTT.